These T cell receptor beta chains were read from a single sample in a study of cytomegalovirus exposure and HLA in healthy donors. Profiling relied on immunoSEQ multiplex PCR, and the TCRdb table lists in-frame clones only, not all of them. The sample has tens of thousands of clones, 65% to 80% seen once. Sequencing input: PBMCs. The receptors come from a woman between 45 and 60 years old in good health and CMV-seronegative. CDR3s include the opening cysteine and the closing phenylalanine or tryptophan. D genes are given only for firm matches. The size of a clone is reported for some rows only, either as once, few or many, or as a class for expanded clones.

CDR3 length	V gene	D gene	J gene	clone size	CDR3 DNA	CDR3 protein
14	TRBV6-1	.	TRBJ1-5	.	TGTGCCAGCAGGGGCGGGGCCATGGATCAGCCCCAGCATTTT	CASRGGAMDQPQHF
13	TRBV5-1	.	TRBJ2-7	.	TGCGCCAGCAGCTGGGAGAGGGCCTACGAGCAGTACTTC	CASSWERAYEQYF
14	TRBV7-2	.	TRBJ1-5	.	TGTGCCAGCAGCCCTTACACCGGGAATCAGCCCCAGCATTTT	CASSPYTGNQPQHF
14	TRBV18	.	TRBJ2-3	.	TGTGCCAGCTCACCGGGAGCGACGACAGATACGCAGTATTTT	CASSPGATTDTQYF
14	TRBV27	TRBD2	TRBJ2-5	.	TGTGCCAGCAGTTTCGGGGTAGCGGGAGGGACCCAGTACTTC	CASSFGVAGGTQYF
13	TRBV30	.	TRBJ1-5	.	TGTGCCTGGAGTATCGAGGAGGGACAGCCCCAGCATTTT	CAWSIEEGQPQHF
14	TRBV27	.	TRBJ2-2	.	TGTGCCAGCAGTTTGAGGGGGGGCACCGGGGAGCTGTTTTTT	CASSLRGGTGELFF
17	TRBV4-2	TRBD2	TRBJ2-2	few	TGTGCCAGCAGCCAAGATAGGCGGGAGGGGCATGACGGGGAGCTGTTTTTT	CASSQDRREGHDGELFF
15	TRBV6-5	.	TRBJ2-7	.	TGTGCCAGCAGACAAGACAGTCTGAATCCCTACGAGCAGTACTTC	CASRQDSLNPYEQYF
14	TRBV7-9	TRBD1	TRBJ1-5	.	TGTGCCAGCACCTCCGGGACAGGGGACCAGCCCCAGCATTTT	CASTSGTGDQPQHF
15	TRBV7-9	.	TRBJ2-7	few	TGTGCCAGCAGCCCGGGACCCATAGGGGGTTACGAGCAGTACTTC	CASSPGPIGGYEQYF
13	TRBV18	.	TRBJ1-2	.	TGTGCCAGCTCGCCGGGGGGGAACTATGGCTACACCTTC	CASSPGGNYGYTF
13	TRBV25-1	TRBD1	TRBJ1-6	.	TGTGCCAGCACGGGACAGGGCGCCTCACCCCTCCACTTT	CASTGQGASPLHF